This T cell receptor (beta chain) appears in the sequencing data of a study of identical twins. In germline, CDR1 is ENHRY, CDR2 SYGVKD. This CDR3 has 15 amino acids. Trimming removed 0 bases from V and 3 bases from J; junction bases left unmatched: 0. Using its own MiXCR run on the 5' RACE reads, TCRdb lists one record per CDR3 protein. This sample has 1.5 million to 2 million distinct CDR3 sequences, with 25% to 35% found just once. The V and J genes are TRBV10-3 and TRBJ1-2; TRBD1 agrees at 11 bases. This receptor was obtained from a newborn girl in good health. Sequencing input: cord blood. The CDR3 coding sequence is TGTGCCATCAGTGAGTCGGGACAGGGGGACTATGGCTACACCTTC. The encoded protein is CAISESGQGDYGYTF.